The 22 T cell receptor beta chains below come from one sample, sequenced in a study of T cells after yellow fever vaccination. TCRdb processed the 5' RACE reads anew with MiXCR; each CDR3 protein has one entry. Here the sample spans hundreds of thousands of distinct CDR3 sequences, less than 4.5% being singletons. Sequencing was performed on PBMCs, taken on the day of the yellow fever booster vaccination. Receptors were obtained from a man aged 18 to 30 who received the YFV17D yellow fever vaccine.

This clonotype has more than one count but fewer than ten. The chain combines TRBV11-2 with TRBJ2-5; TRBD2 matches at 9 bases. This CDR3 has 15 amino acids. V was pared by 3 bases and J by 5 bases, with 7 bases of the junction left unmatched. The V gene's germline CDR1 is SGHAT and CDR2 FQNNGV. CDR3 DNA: TGTGCCAGCAGCTTTAGCCCTAGCGGGGCGGAGACCCAGTACTTC. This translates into CASSFSPSGAETQYF.

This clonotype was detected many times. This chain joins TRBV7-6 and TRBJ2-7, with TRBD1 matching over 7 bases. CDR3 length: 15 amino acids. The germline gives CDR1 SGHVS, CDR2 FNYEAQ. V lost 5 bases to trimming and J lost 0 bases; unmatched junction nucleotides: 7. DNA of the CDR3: TGTGCCAGCAGCGAAGCACAGGGGAGCTCCTACGAGCAGTACTTC. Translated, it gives CASSEAQGSSYEQYF.

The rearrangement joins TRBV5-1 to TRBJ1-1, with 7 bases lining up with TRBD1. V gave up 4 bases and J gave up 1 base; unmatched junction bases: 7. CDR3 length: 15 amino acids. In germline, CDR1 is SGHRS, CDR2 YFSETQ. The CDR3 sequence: CASSTGTARNTEAFF. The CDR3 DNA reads TGCGCCAGCAGCACTGGGACAGCAAGGAACACTGAAGCTTTCTTT.

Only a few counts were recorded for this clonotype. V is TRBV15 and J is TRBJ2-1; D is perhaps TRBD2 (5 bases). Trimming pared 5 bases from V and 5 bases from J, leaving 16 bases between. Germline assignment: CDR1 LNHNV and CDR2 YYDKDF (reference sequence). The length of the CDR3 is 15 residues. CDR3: CATSRGSAYNNEQFF. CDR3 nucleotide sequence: TGTGCCACCAGCCGGGGATCCGCCTATAACAATGAGCAGTTCTTC.

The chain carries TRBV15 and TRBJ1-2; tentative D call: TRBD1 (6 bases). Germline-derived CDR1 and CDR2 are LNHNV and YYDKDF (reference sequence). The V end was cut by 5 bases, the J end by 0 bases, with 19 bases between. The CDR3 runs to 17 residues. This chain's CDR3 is CATSPGPGALPNYGYTF. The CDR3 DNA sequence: TGTGCCACCAGCCCAGGGCCGGGGGCACTCCCTAACTATGGCTACACCTTC. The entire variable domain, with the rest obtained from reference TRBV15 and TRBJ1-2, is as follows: DAMVIQNPRYQVTQFGKPVTLSCSQTLNHNVMYWYQQKSSQAPKLLFHYYDKDFNNEADTPDNFQSRRPNTSFCFLDIRSPGLGDTAMYLCATSPGPGALPNYGYTFGSGTRLTVV.

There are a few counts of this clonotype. CDR3 nucleotides: TGCGCCAGCAGCCAAAGCTGGCAGCAAGTCCCAGAGACCCAGTACTTC. As protein: CASSQSWQQVPETQYF. The V and J genes are TRBV4-3 and TRBJ2-5; D is unresolved. V lost 2 bases and J 4 bases, leaving 17 bases between the germline ends. Germline CDR1 and CDR2: LGHNA and YSLEER. The CDR3 contains 16 residues.

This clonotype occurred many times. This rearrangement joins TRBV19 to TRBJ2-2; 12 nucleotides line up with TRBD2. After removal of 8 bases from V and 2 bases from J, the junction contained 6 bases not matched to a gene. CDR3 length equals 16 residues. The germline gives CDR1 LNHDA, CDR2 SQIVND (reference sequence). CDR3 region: CASGLAGIRNTGELFF. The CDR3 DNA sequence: TGTGCCAGTGGACTAGCGGGGATCCGAAACACCGGGGAGCTGTTTTTT.

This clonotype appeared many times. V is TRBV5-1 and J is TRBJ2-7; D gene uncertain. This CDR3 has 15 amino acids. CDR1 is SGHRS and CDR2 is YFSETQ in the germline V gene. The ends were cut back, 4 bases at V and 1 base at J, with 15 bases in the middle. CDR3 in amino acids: CASSPYDVSSYEQYF. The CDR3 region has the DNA TGCGCCAGCAGCCCCTATGACGTTTCTTCCTACGAGCAGTACTTC.

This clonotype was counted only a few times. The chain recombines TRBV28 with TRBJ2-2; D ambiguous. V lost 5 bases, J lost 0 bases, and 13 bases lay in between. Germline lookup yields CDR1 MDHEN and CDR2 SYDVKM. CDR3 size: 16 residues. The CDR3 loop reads CASSPSRVSNTGELFF. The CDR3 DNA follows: TGTGCCAGCAGTCCGTCTCGGGTATCGAACACCGGGGAGCTGTTTTTT.

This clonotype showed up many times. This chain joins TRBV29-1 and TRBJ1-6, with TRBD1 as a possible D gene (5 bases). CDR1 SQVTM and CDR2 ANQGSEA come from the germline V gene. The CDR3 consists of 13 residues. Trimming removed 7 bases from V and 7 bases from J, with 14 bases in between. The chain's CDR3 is CSAQTGGNSPLHF. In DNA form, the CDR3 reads TGCAGCGCCCAAACAGGAGGCAATTCACCCCTCCACTTT. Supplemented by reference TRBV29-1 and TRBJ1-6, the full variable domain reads SAVISQKPSRDICQRGTSLTIQCQVDSQVTMMFWYRQQPGQSLTLIATANQGSEATYESGFVIDKFPISRPNLTFSTLTVSNMSPEDSSIYLCSAQTGGNSPLHFGNGTRLTVT.

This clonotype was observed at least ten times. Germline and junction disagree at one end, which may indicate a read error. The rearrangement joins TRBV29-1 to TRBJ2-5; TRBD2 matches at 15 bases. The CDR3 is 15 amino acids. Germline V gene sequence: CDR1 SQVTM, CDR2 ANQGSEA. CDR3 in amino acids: CSVDLQLGLAGGSDF. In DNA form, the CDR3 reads TGCAGCGTTGATCTACAACTGGGACTAGCGGGGGGATCGGACTTC. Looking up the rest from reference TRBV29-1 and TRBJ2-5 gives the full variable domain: SAVISQKPSRDICQRGTSLTIQCQVDSQVTMMFWYRQQPGQSLTLIATANQGSEATYESGFVIDKFPISRPNLTFSTLTVSNMSPEDSSIYLCSVDLQLGLAGGSDFGPGTRLLVL.

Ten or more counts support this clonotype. CDR3 DNA sequence: TGTGCCAGCAGTTACGATCGCCAAGAAGCTTTCTTT. Translated, it gives CASSYDRQEAFF. The chain links TRBV6-6 to TRBJ1-1; D ambiguous. Germline V gene data show CDR1 as MNHNY and CDR2 as SVGAGI (reference sequence). This CDR3 has 12 residues. V lost 2 bases, J lost 8 bases, and 9 bases lay in between.

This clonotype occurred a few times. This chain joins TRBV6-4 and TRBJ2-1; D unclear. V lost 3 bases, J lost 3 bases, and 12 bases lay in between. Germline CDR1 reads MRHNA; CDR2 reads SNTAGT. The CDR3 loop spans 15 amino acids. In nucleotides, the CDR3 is TGTGCCAGCAGTGAAGGTCAGACCTACTACAATGAGCAGTTCTTC. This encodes CASSEGQTYYNEQFF.

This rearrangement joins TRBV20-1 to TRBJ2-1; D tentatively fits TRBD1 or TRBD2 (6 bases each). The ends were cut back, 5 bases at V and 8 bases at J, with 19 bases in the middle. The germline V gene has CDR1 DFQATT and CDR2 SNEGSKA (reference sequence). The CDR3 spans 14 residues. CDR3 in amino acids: CSAVDWFGGYEQFF. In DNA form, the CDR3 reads TGCAGTGCTGTAGACTGGTTCGGGGGCTATGAGCAGTTCTTC.

In DNA, the CDR3 is TGTGCCAGCAGCCTTGGACAGGTGGGATCACAAGAGACCCAGTACTTC. Its protein is CASSLGQVGSQETQYF. The chain uses TRBV11-2 and TRBJ2-5, with 7 bases lining up with TRBD1. The CDR3 consists of 16 residues. The germline V gene encodes CDR1 SGHAT and CDR2 FQNNGV. V gave up 5 bases and J gave up 2 bases; unmatched junction bases: 11.

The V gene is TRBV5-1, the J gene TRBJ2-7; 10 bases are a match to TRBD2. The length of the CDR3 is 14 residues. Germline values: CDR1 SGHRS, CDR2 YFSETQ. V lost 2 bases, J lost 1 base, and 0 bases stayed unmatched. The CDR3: CASSFSGGSYEQYF. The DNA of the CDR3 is TGCGCCAGCAGCTTTAGCGGGGGGTCCTACGAGCAGTACTTC.

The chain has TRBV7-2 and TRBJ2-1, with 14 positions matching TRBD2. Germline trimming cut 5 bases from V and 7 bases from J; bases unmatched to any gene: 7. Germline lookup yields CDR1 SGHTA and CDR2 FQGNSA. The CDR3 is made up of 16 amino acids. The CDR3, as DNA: TGTGCCAGCAGCATTAGGACTAGCGGGGGGCCGAATGAGCAGTTCTTC. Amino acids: CASSIRTSGGPNEQFF.

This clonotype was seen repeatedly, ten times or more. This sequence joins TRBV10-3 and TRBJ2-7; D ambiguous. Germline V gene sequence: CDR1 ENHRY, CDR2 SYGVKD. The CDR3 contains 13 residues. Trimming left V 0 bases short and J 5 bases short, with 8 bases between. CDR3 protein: CAISESRQHEQYV. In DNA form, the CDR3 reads TGTGCCATCAGTGAGTCGAGGCAACACGAGCAGTACGTC.

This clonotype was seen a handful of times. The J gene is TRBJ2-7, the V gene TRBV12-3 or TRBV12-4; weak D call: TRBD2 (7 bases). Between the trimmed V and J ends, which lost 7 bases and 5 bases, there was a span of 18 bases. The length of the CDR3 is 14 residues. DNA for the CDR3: TGTGCCAGCACCCCCGCGGGGGCTCTGAACGAGCAGTACTTC. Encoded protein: CASTPAGALNEQYF.

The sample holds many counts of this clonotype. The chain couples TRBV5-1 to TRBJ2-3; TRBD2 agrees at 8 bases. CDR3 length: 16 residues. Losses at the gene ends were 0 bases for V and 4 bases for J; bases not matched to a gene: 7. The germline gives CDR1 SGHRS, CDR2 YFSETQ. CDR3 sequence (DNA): TGCGCCAGCAGCTTGGAGGGACTAGGCCCCGCAGATACGCAGTATTTT. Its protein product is CASSLEGLGPADTQYF.

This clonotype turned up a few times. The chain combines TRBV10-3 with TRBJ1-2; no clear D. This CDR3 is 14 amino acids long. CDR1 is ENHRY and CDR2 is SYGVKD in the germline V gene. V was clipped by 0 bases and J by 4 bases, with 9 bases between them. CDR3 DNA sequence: TGTGCCATCAGTGAGTCGACGGCAGTCTATGGCTACACCTTC. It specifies CAISESTAVYGYTF.

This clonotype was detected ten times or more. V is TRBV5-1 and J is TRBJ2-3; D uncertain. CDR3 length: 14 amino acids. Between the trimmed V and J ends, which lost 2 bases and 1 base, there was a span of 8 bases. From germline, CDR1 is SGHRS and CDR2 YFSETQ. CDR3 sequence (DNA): TGCGCCAGCAGCTTTGGCACGGGCACAGATACGCAGTATTTT. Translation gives CASSFGTGTDTQYF.